Listed below are T cell receptor beta chains from one sample, sequenced in a study of beta chain features in type 1 diabetes. Sequencing used immunoSEQ multiplex PCR; TCRdb keeps in-frame clones, though not all of them. The sample has hundreds of thousands of clones, around 10% seen once. The sample comprised naive CD4+ T cells from blood. The receptor set was obtained from a woman aged 18-29 years in good health. Each CDR3 is given with its conserved first and last residue. A D gene is named only where the DNA matches it firmly. Part of the rows lack a size; the others show once, few, many or a class for expanded clones.

V: TRBV7-2; D: .; J: TRBJ2-3; size: few; DNA: TGTGCCAGCAGCTACTTTAGAGATACGCAGTATTTT; CDR3: CASSYFRDTQYF
V: TRBV4-2; D: .; J: TRBJ2-2; size: .; DNA: TGTGCCAGCAGCCAAGATTTTCTGGCGGAGAACACCGGGGAGCTGTTTTTT; CDR3: CASSQDFLAENTGELFF
V: TRBV6-6; D: .; J: TRBJ1-6; size: .; DNA: TGTGCCAGCAGTTCCAGGGCCTCTAATTCACCCCTCCACTTT; CDR3: CASSSRASNSPLHF
V: TRBV18; D: .; J: TRBJ2-5; size: few; DNA: TGTGCCAGCTCCTTCGCCCTTGGAGAAGAGACCCAGTACTTC; CDR3: CASSFALGEETQYF
V: TRBV18; D: TRBD1; J: TRBJ2-3; size: few; DNA: TGTGCCAGCGGTGACAGGGGATTTACAGATACGCAGTATTTT; CDR3: CASGDRGFTDTQYF
V: TRBV10-3; D: TRBD2; J: TRBJ2-5; size: few; DNA: TGTGCCATCAGAAACCCGGGGCTAGCGGGGGGAGAGACCCAGTACTTC; CDR3: CAIRNPGLAGGETQYF
V: TRBV14; D: .; J: TRBJ2-5; size: few; DNA: TGTGCCAGCAGCCCCCGACAGCAAGAGACCCAGTACTTC; CDR3: CASSPRQQETQYF
V: TRBV7-2; D: .; J: TRBJ2-3; size: few; DNA: TGTGCCAGCAGCCCGTACAGGGATACGCAGTATTTT; CDR3: CASSPYRDTQYF
V: TRBV11-3; D: .; J: TRBJ2-7; size: .; DNA: TGTGCCAGCAGCCCAAGGGGCAACGAGCAGTACTTC; CDR3: CASSPRGNEQYF
V: TRBV4-1; D: .; J: TRBJ2-3; size: .; DNA: TGCGCCAGCAGCCAAGTTTACGCGGATACGCAGTATTTT; CDR3: CASSQVYADTQYF
V: TRBV5-1; D: .; J: TRBJ2-3; size: .; DNA: TGCGCCAGCAGCTCGGACAGCACAGATACGCAGTATTTT; CDR3: CASSSDSTDTQYF
V: TRBV5-1; D: .; J: TRBJ1-3; size: few; DNA: TGCGCCAGCAGCTTGGAGGTTGGAAACACCATATATTTT; CDR3: CASSLEVGNTIYF
V: TRBV2; D: .; J: TRBJ2-7; size: few; DNA: TGTGCCAGCAGTGAAGTACATAGAGATTACGAGCAGTACTTC; CDR3: CASSEVHRDYEQYF
V: TRBV5-4; D: TRBD2; J: TRBJ2-1; size: .; DNA: TGTGCCAGCAGCTCAGGACTAGCGGGAGAGGATGAGCAGTTCTTC; CDR3: CASSSGLAGEDEQFF
V: TRBV7-9; D: TRBD1; J: TRBJ2-6; size: few; DNA: TGTGCCAGCAGAGGGACAGGGTCCCCCTCTGGGGCCAACGTCCTGACTTTC; CDR3: CASRGTGSPSGANVLTF
V: TRBV9; D: .; J: TRBJ2-3; size: .; DNA: TGTGCCAGCAGCGTGAGGCTTAGCCAGGGCACAGATACGCAGTATTTT; CDR3: CASSVRLSQGTDTQYF
V: TRBV29-1; D: TRBD2; J: TRBJ2-1; size: few; DNA: TGCAGCGCGCGACTAGCGGGGCTCTATGAGCAGTTCTTC; CDR3: CSARLAGLYEQFF
V: TRBV27; D: .; J: TRBJ2-6; size: .; DNA: TGTGCCAGCAGTTTCGACAGGAAATTCCTCTCTGGGGCCAACGTCCTGACTTTC; CDR3: CASSFDRKFLSGANVLTF
V: TRBV19; D: .; J: TRBJ2-1; size: .; DNA: TGTGCCAGTAATCCCATCTCAGGGGCTGAGCAGTTCTTC; CDR3: CASNPISGAEQFF
V: TRBV20-1; D: .; J: TRBJ1-1; size: .; DNA: TGCAGTGCTAGAATGGAGGTAGGGGCTTTCTTT; CDR3: CSARMEVGAFF
V: TRBV29-1; D: TRBD1; J: TRBJ2-3; size: few; DNA: TGCAGCGTCGACAGGGGAAGCACAGATACGCAGTATTTT; CDR3: CSVDRGSTDTQYF
V: TRBV9; D: .; J: TRBJ2-1; size: few; DNA: TGTGCCAGCAGCGTTCGTCCAGGGGGAGGTGAGCAGTTCTTC; CDR3: CASSVRPGGGEQFF
V: TRBV4-2; D: .; J: TRBJ2-7; size: .; DNA: TGTGCCAGCAGCCACCCCGGCTCCTACGAGCAGTACTTC; CDR3: CASSHPGSYEQYF
V: TRBV27; D: .; J: TRBJ2-6; size: few; DNA: TGTGCCAGCAGCTCGCCGAGCCGGCACTCCTTAAGCTCTGGGGCCAACGTCCTGACTTTC; CDR3: CASSSPSRHSLSSGANVLTF
V: TRBV27; D: TRBD1; J: TRBJ2-3; size: .; DNA: TGTGCCAGCAGCCGCACGGGGACAGGGGGCACAGATACGCAGTATTTT; CDR3: CASSRTGTGGTDTQYF
V: TRBV4-1; D: .; J: TRBJ2-1; size: .; DNA: TGCGCCAGCAGCTATAGACAGGAGGTCGGTGAGCAGTTCTTC; CDR3: CASSYRQEVGEQFF
V: TRBV14; D: TRBD2; J: TRBJ2-1; size: .; DNA: TGTGCCAGCAGCCAAGACAAGCCCGGACTAGAAGACAATGAGCAGTTCTTC; CDR3: CASSQDKPGLEDNEQFF
V: TRBV4-3; D: .; J: TRBJ1-3; size: .; DNA: TGCGCCAGCAGCCTTACGACACGCCGGTCAGGCTCTGGAAACACCATATATTTT; CDR3: CASSLTTRRSGSGNTIYF